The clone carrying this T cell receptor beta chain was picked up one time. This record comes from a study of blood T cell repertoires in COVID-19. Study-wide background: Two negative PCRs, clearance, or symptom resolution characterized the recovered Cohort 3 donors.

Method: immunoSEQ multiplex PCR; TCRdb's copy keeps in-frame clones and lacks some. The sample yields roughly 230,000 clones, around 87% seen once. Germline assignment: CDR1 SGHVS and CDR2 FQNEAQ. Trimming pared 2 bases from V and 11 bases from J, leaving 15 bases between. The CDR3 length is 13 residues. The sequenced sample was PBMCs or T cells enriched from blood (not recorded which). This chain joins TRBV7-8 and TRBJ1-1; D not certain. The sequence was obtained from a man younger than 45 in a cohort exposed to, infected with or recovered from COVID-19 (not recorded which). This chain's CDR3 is CASSLIRDRGAFF. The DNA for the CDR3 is TGTGCCAGCAGCTTAATACGTGACCGCGGGGCTTTCTTT. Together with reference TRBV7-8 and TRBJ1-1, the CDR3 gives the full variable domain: GAGVSQSPRYKVAKRGQDVALRCDPISGHVSLFWYQQALGQGPEFLTYFQNEAQLDKSGLPSDRFFAERPEGSVSTLKIQRTQQEDSAVYLCASSLIRDRGAFFGQGTRLTVV.